The clone carrying this TCR beta chain has a handful of counts. These data belong to a study of blood T cell repertoires in COVID-19. Study processing details: How many nucleated cells were present was estimated from reference gene primer amplification. The repertoire was sequenced with immunoSEQ multiplex PCR; TCRdb's copy has only in-frame clones and lacks some. From that table come the V and J calls and clone size; the DNA was used to work out D and trimming. The table shows 50,000 to 80,000 clones, with roughly 90% occurring only once. The sequence was obtained from a woman aged 80 or over with active COVID-19. Sequencing was performed on peripheral blood.

The CDR3 sequence: CASSSLAGAWEQYF. CDR3 bases: TGTGCCAGCAGCTCCCTAGCGGGAGCTTGGGAGCAGTACTTC. This rearrangement joins TRBV7-2 to TRBJ2-7; 10 bases align to TRBD2. There are 14 residues in the CDR3. V lost 4 bases, J lost 7 bases, and 7 bases stayed unmatched. CDR1 SGHTA and CDR2 FQGNSA come from the germline V gene. The entire variable domain, with the rest obtained from reference TRBV7-2 and TRBJ2-7, is as follows: GAGVSQSPSNKVTEKGKDVELRCDPISGHTALYWYRQSLGQGLEFLIYFQGNSAPDKSGLPSDRFSAERTGGSVSTLTIQRTQQEDSAVYLCASSSLAGAWEQYFGPGTRLTVT.